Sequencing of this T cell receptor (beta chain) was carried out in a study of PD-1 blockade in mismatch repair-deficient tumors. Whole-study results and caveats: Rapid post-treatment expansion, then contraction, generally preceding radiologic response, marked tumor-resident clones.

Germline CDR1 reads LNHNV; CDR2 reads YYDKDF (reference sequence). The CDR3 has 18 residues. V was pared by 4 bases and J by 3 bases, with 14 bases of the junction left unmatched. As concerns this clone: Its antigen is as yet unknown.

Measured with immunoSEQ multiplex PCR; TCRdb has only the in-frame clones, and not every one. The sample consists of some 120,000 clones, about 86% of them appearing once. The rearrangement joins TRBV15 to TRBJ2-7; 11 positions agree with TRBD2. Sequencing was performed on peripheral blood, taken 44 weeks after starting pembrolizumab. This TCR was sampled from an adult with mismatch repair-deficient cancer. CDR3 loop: CATSKTRKSGTSGYEQYF. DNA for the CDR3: TGTGCCACCAGCAAAACGAGAAAATCCGGGACTAGCGGCTACGAGCAGTACTTC.